The text below deals with one T cell receptor beta chain. Seattle researchers signed up patients amid active infection and tracked them longitudinally. Per the study methods: Reference gene primer amplification gave nucleated cell count estimates. Measured with immunoSEQ multiplex PCR; TCRdb has only the in-frame clones, and not every one. That table furnishes V, J and clone size, whereas the DNA furnished D and trimming. This table holds roughly 240,000 clones, roughly 88% found once. The data were taken from a study of blood T cell repertoires in COVID-19. Trimming removed 2 bases from V and 5 bases from J, with 22 bases in between. Per the germline V gene, CDR1 is MNHEY and CDR2 is SVGEGT. This CDR3 is 18 amino acids long.

The source of this sequence is a woman aged 80 or over with COVID-19, enrolled during active disease. Sequences were obtained from peripheral blood. The chain has TRBV6-2 or TRBV6-3 and TRBJ1-5, with D uncertain. Here the CDR3 DNA reads TGTGCCAGCAGTTACCACATAGCGGGGTACAGTCTTCATCAGCCCCAGCATTTT. This gives the protein CASSYHIAGYSLHQPQHF.